The 30 T cell receptor beta chains presented below share a single source sample, sequenced in a study of T cell repertoires in cytomegalovirus infection. TCRdb passed the reads through MiXCR, listing each CDR3 protein once. The table lists about 920,000 distinct CDR3 sequences, approximately 31% of them singletons. Antigen specificity for these receptors is unknown. Here the sequenced sample was cultured CD8+ T cells from PBMCs, taken from culture after CMV antigen stimulation. The receptors come from a human donor in good health (CMV status not recorded). Some clones in this sample may be carry-over from other donors' samples.

The V call is TRBV4-2, the J call TRBJ2-2, with 7 bases matching TRBD2. In germline, CDR1 is LGHNA, CDR2 YNFKEQ. This CDR3 comprises 17 residues. Germline trimming cut 4 bases from V and 1 base from J; bases unmatched to any gene: 9. The CDR3 sequence is CASSPGPGGGNTGELFF. The CDR3 DNA reads TGTGCCAGCAGCCCCGGACCGGGCGGGGGGAACACCGGGGAGCTGTTTTTT.

This clonotype has only a few counts. This rearrangement joins TRBV12-3 or TRBV12-4 to TRBJ1-1, with D uncertain. The CDR3 runs 14 residues. Trimming left V 5 bases short and J 2 bases short, with 12 bases between. The CDR3 DNA follows: TGTGCCAGCAGTCCCGTCAGGTTCAACACTGAAGCTTTCTTT. Its protein product is CASSPVRFNTEAFF.

In DNA, the CDR3 is TGTGCCAGCAGCCTCGGACAGGGGTTCTCCTACGAGCAGTACGTC. It yields the protein CASSLGQGFSYEQYV. The chain is built from TRBV28 and TRBJ2-7; 9 bases line up with TRBD1. The V gene's germline CDR1 is MDHEN and CDR2 SYDVKM. V lost 6 bases to trimming and J lost 0 bases; unmatched junction nucleotides: 6. This CDR3 has 15 residues.

The CDR3 here is CASSYRGQGAGGYTF. CDR3 DNA: TGTGCCAGCAGCTACCGCGGACAGGGGGCTGGTGGCTACACCTTC. The J gene is TRBJ1-2, the V gene TRBV14, with 11 positions matching TRBD1. CDR1 SGHDN and CDR2 FVKESK come from the germline V gene. CDR3 length: 15 amino acids. V lost 5 bases and J lost 7; bases outside the gene matches: 9.

The chain couples TRBV6-1 to TRBJ2-1; the D gene could be TRBD1 or TRBD2 (5 bases each). CDR1 and CDR2 from the germline V gene are MNHNS and SASEGT. V lost 7 bases, J lost 10 bases, and 11 bases lay in between. The CDR3 extends over 11 amino acids. This CDR3 reads CASTLRGEQFF. CDR3 DNA sequence: TGTGCCAGCACCCTCCGGGGCGAGCAGTTCTTC.

This clonotype occurred many times. V is TRBV7-2 and J is TRBJ2-1; TRBD2 aligns across 9 bases. This CDR3 is built from 16 residues. Unmatched junction bases numbered 8, after V lost 6 bases and J lost 2 bases. The germline V gene encodes CDR1 SGHTA and CDR2 FQGNSA. The CDR3 bases are TGTGCCAGCAGTCCCCTTAGCGGGGGTCCCTACAATGAGCAGTTCTTC. Its translation: CASSPLSGGPYNEQFF.

The chain joins TRBV6-5 to TRBJ1-2, with TRBD1 as a possible D gene (6 bases). Trimming removed 6 bases from V and 0 bases from J, with 20 bases in between. The CDR3 is 17 residues long. Germline V gene lookup returns CDR1 MNHEY and CDR2 SVGAGI. The CDR3 is CASSPRGPPLANYGYTF. The CDR3 DNA reads as TGTGCCAGCAGCCCCAGGGGACCCCCCCTTGCTAACTATGGCTACACCTTC.

The CDR3 DNA reads as TGTGCCAGCAGCGTCTCCCGGGCTTCGAACACCGGGGAGCTGTTTTTT. Translated: CASSVSRASNTGELFF. The V and J genes are TRBV9 and TRBJ2-2; D gene unclear. The CDR3 length is 16 residues. CDR1 is SGDLS, CDR2 YYNGEE, per germline. Trimming took 2 bases from V and 0 from J, leaving 11 bases between them.

The rearrangement joins TRBV20-1 to TRBJ1-6; D gene uncertain. The CDR3 runs 15 residues. V was cut by 6 bases and J by 8 bases, with 20 bases left in between. CDR1 and CDR2 from the germline V gene are DFQATT and SNEGSKA (reference sequence). The CDR3 DNA reads as TGCAGTGCCCCACGGCCTCTTCTTCGGGATTCACCCCTCCACTTT. As protein: CSAPRPLLRDSPLHF.

This clonotype was detected once. One end of the junction is discordant with germline, which a read error may explain. The gene calls are TRBV12-5 and TRBJ1-6, with TRBD1 identical over 8 bases. Germline CDR1 is LGHNT and CDR2 is FRNRAP. This CDR3 has 15 amino acids. CDR3 DNA sequence: TGTTCTAGTGGTCAGGGCAGGGGGCTTAATTCACCCCTCCACTTT. Amino acids: CSSGQGRGLNSPLHF.

This clonotype was counted only a few times. The V call is TRBV7-9, the J call TRBJ1-1, with 8 positions matching TRBD1. The V segment lost 5 bases and the J segment 7 bases; nucleotides outside the gene matches: 15. The CDR3 runs to 16 residues. Germline CDR1 is SEHNR and CDR2 is FQNEAQ (reference sequence). The DNA of the CDR3 is TGTGCCAGCAGCCCCAGGACAGGGACAGCCATTTTTGAAGCTTTCTTT. Translating it yields CASSPRTGTAIFEAFF. Full variable domain (rest looked up from reference TRBV7-9 and TRBJ1-1): DTGVSQNPRHKITKRGQNVTFRCDPISEHNRLYWYRQTLGQGPEFLTYFQNEAQLEKSRLLSDRFSAERPKGSFSTLEIQRTEQGDSAMYLCASSPRTGTAIFEAFFGQGTRLTVV.

The V call is TRBV7-9, the J call TRBJ1-4, with D maybe TRBD1 (5 bases). V was clipped by 6 bases and J by 0 bases, with 23 bases between them. This CDR3 comprises 19 residues. Per germline, CDR1 SEHNR and CDR2 FQNEAQ (reference sequence). The CDR3 region is CASRLIAGGVNATNEKLFF. Written as DNA, the CDR3 is TGTGCCAGCAGACTCATAGCCGGAGGGGTAAATGCAACTAATGAAAAACTGTTTTTT.

This clonotype was seen more than once but under ten times. This chain joins TRBV7-6 and TRBJ1-3; D is unclear. The V end was cut by 5 bases, the J end by 8 bases, with 16 bases between. This CDR3 is 14 amino acids long. Germline loops: CDR1 SGHVS, CDR2 FNYEAQ. The chain's CDR3 is CASSPTRDVDTIYF. CDR3 sequence (DNA): TGTGCCAGCAGCCCGACGAGGGATGTGGACACCATATATTTT.

The rearrangement links TRBV10-3 to TRBJ2-2; 12 bases fit TRBD2. The CDR3 consists of 17 residues. Germline V lookup: CDR1 ENHRY, CDR2 SYGVKD. The ends lost 6 bases at V and 2 bases at J; junction bases unmatched: 7. The CDR3, as DNA: TGTGCCATCAGCTTGACTAGCGGGGGCCTTAACACCGGGGAGCTGTTTTTT. Translation: CAISLTSGGLNTGELFF.

V and J are TRBV18 and TRBJ2-7; 7 bases are shared with TRBD1. V trimming: 0 bases; J trimming: 3 bases; junction bases outside the gene matches: 5. The CDR3 has 15 amino acids. The germline gives CDR1 KGHSH, CDR2 LQKENI. The CDR3 DNA reads TGTGCCAGCTCACCACCTGTGGGACAGCGCTACGAGCAGTACGTC. It specifies CASSPPVGQRYEQYV.

The V call is TRBV19, the J call TRBJ1-2; D call uncertain. The CDR3 totals 11 residues. Germline V gives CDR1 LNHDA, CDR2 SQIVND (reference sequence). Trimming removed 5 bases at V and 6 bases at J, with 7 bases between. In DNA, the CDR3 is TGTGCCAGTAGTGCTATAAATGGCTACACCTTC. Its protein product is CASSAINGYTF.

Many counts were recorded for this clonotype. This rearrangement joins TRBV7-8 to TRBJ2-1; 9 bases fit TRBD2. V lost 8 bases to trimming and J lost 5 bases; unmatched junction nucleotides: 10. Looked up from germline, CDR1 is SGHVS and CDR2 is FQNEAQ. CDR3 length: 15 residues. The CDR3 DNA reads TGTGCCAGCGGAGCGGGGGGCGGAAATAACAATGAGCAGTTCTTC. Its protein product is CASGAGGGNNNEQFF.

The gene calls are TRBV19 and TRBJ1-5, with D hard to call. Trimming left V 5 bases short and J 0 bases short, with 14 bases between. Per the germline V gene, CDR1 is LNHDA and CDR2 is SQIVND (reference sequence). The CDR3 sequence is 16 residues long. For the CDR3, the DNA is TGTGCCAGTAGTCCGCGGCCCAGAAGTAGCAATCAGCCCCAGCATTTT. Translated: CASSPRPRSSNQPQHF.

V gene TRBV20-1 combines with J gene TRBJ2-7, with 9 bases matching TRBD1. The V gene end was trimmed by 6 bases and the J gene end by 6 bases; junction bases not matched to a gene: 18. The CDR3 runs to 16 residues. Germline V CDR1 and CDR2: DFQATT, SNEGSKA (reference sequence). The CDR3 region has the DNA TGCAGTGCACTGAGCGGCTCCGGGACAGGGATAGTCGAGCAGTACTTC. Translated: CSALSGSGTGIVEQYF.

This clonotype turned up a few times. The J gene is TRBJ1-4, the V gene TRBV18; D is uncertain. V was trimmed by 2 bases and J by 8 bases, leaving 9 bases between them. Germline loops: CDR1 KGHSH, CDR2 LQKENI. This CDR3 contains 13 residues. This chain's CDR3 is CASSPISEEKLFF. DNA for the CDR3: TGTGCCAGCTCACCAATCTCTGAAGAAAAACTGTTTTTT.

The chain uses TRBV7-9 and TRBJ2-7; the D is unclear. V lost 1 base and J lost 7, with 11 bases in between. Germline-derived CDR1 and CDR2 are SEHNR and FQNEAQ (reference sequence). The CDR3 covers 13 residues. The CDR3 here is CASSLVPSMEQYF. Here the CDR3 DNA reads TGTGCCAGCAGCTTAGTCCCCTCCATGGAGCAGTACTTC.

This clonotype has just one count. The V gene is TRBV19, the J gene TRBJ1-2, with D perhaps TRBD1 (5 bases). This CDR3 contains 16 residues. Germline V gives CDR1 LNHDA, CDR2 SQIVND (reference sequence). Trimming removed 8 bases at V and 2 bases at J, with 21 bases between. The CDR3 DNA follows: TGTGCCAGTTCACCGTTCCCCCAGGCAGGGAACTATGGCTACACCTTC. Its translation: CASSPFPQAGNYGYTF.

CDR3 DNA sequence: TGTGCCAGCAGCCCATTAGGGGGGGGGAAGAACACTGAAGCTTTCTTT. Translated, it gives CASSPLGGGKNTEAFF. V and J are TRBV14 and TRBJ1-1, with a tentative D call TRBD1 (6 bases). The ends were cut back, 4 bases at V and 1 base at J, with 16 bases in the middle. There are 16 residues in the CDR3. The germline gives CDR1 SGHDN, CDR2 FVKESK.

A remark on this clonotype: Since a much larger clone is just one base distant, this may be a read error. The chain employs TRBV28 and TRBJ1-5, with D unresolved. V was cut by 11 bases and J by 4 bases, with 21 bases left in between. Per germline, CDR1 MDHEN and CDR2 SYDVKM. The length of the CDR3 is 15 residues. CDR3 sequence: CAGENGPRGNQPQHF. CDR3 coding DNA: TGTGCCGGTGAGAATGGGCCCCGGGGAAATCAGCCCCAGCATTTT.

V gene TRBV7-9 combines with J gene TRBJ2-7; the D gene is possibly TRBD2 (6 bases). The CDR3 spans 15 residues. The ends were cut back, 1 base at V and 1 base at J, with 11 bases in the middle. CDR1 is SEHNR and CDR2 is FQNEAQ in the germline V gene (reference sequence). In DNA, the CDR3 is TGTGCCAGCAGCTTAGGGACTAACCCATCCTACGAGCAGTACGTC. Encoded protein: CASSLGTNPSYEQYV.

This clonotype came up a few times. The CDR3 DNA reads TGTGCCAGCAGCCGCCGAGGACAGGGATCTAATTCACCCCTCCACTTT. Encoded protein: CASSRRGQGSNSPLHF. This chain links TRBV13 with TRBJ1-6; 8 bases match TRBD1. This CDR3 is built from 16 residues. From germline, CDR1 is PRHDT and CDR2 FYEKMQ (reference sequence). The V segment lost 5 bases and the J segment 6 bases; nucleotides outside the gene matches: 9.

This clonotype was observed a handful of times. The V call is TRBV7-9, the J call TRBJ1-3; no definite D call. Trimming shortened V by 0 bases and J by 4 bases, and 13 bases separated the two germline ends. This CDR3 is built from 16 residues. CDR1 SEHNR and CDR2 FQNEAQ come from the germline V gene (reference sequence). This CDR3 is CASSLAPGDGGNTIYF. CDR3 DNA sequence: TGTGCCAGCAGCTTAGCCCCAGGCGACGGGGGAAACACCATATATTTT. The complete variable domain, with remaining parts taken from reference TRBV7-9 and TRBJ1-3, reads DTGVSQNPRHKITKRGQNVTFRCDPISEHNRLYWYRQTLGQGPEFLTYFQNEAQLEKSRLLSDRFSAERPKGSFSTLEIQRTEQGDSAMYLCASSLAPGDGGNTIYFGEGSWLTVV.

This clonotype has at least ten counts. This chain connects TRBV7-6 to TRBJ2-5; 14 nucleotides line up with TRBD2. Unmatched junction bases numbered 17, after V lost 5 bases and J lost 0 bases. The CDR3 spans 21 residues. Germline-derived CDR1 and CDR2 are SGHVS and FNYEAQ. CDR3 sequence (DNA): TGTGCCAGCAGCCTTCCGAACCCGGGACTAGCGGGGGAGGGGAACCAAGAGACCCAGTACTTC. Amino acid sequence: CASSLPNPGLAGEGNQETQYF.

There are many counts of this clonotype. This rearrangement joins TRBV4-1 to TRBJ2-3; perhaps TRBD2 as D (5 bases). There are 16 residues in the CDR3. The V and J ends lost 1 base and 3 bases respectively, with 14 bases between them. CDR1 is MGHRA, CDR2 YSYEKL, per germline. The CDR3: CASSQVLAMATDTQYF. CDR3 DNA sequence: TGCGCCAGCAGCCAAGTTCTAGCAATGGCGACAGATACGCAGTATTTT.

This sequence joins TRBV7-3 and TRBJ2-3, with TRBD2 matching 9 bases. CDR3 length equals 14 residues. Germline CDR1 reads SGHTA; CDR2 reads FQGTGA. J gave up 6 bases and V 2 bases, and 3 bases lay outside the gene matches. The CDR3 region has the DNA TGTGCCAGCAGCTTAGATCTAGCGGGGGATACGCAGTATTTT. Its translation: CASSLDLAGDTQYF.